These 5 T cell receptor beta chains were all obtained from the same sample, sequenced in a study of T cells after yellow fever vaccination. Each CDR3 protein gets one entry after TCRdb re-called the 5' RACE reads with MiXCR. The sample has around 600,000 distinct CDR3 sequences; approximately 13% are singletons. This specimen was PBMCs, taken on the day of the yellow fever booster vaccination. Receptor source: a man younger than 45 who received the YFV17D yellow fever vaccine.

In its sample, this clonotype was seen a few times. This sequence joins TRBV13 and TRBJ1-5; no clear D gene. There are 14 residues in the CDR3. V was cut by 0 bases and J by 4 bases, with 7 bases left in between. Germline V lookup: CDR1 PRHDT, CDR2 FYEKMQ (reference sequence). The CDR3 nucleotides read TGTGCCAGCAGCTTAGGTGGGCAGAATCAGCCCCAGCATTTT. It specifies CASSLGGQNQPQHF.

This rearrangement joins TRBV9 to TRBJ2-1; 8 positions agree with TRBD2. From germline, CDR1 is SGDLS and CDR2 YYNGEE. This CDR3 is 18 amino acids long. V shed 3 bases and J 9 bases; nucleotides not matched to a gene: 20. This CDR3 is CASSGLFVEKAGGLEQFF. CDR3 bases: TGTGCCAGCAGCGGCCTTTTCGTAGAGAAGGCGGGAGGACTTGAGCAGTTCTTC.

This clonotype has only a few counts. The V call is TRBV11-2, the J call TRBJ2-3; the match to TRBD2 covers 9 bases. The CDR3 is made up of 16 amino acids. V gave up 5 bases and J gave up 2 bases; unmatched junction bases: 8. Germline CDR1 is SGHAT and CDR2 is FQNNGV. CDR3 DNA sequence: TGTGCCAGCAGCGACCGGGGACTAGCTATCACAGATACGCAGTATTTT. Amino acid sequence: CASSDRGLAITDTQYF.

This clonotype was found many times. This chain connects TRBV5-1 to TRBJ2-7; weak D call: TRBD2 (7 bases). Germline CDR1 and CDR2: SGHRS and YFSETQ. V was trimmed by 4 bases and J by 5 bases, leaving 16 bases between them. This CDR3 region has 14 residues. In DNA form, the CDR3 reads TGCGCCAGCAGCCTCGGGACGGGGGGCCACGAGCAGTACTTC. As protein: CASSLGTGGHEQYF.

In its sample, this clonotype was seen a few times. The CDR3: CASHQAGIINEQFF. CDR3 in DNA: TGTGCCAGCCACCAAGCGGGGATCATCAATGAGCAGTTCTTC. The chain couples TRBV3-1 to TRBJ2-1; 7 bases match TRBD2. The germline V gene has CDR1 LGHDT and CDR2 YNNKEL (reference sequence). Trimming cost V 8 bases and J 6 bases; bases outside gene matches: 10. The CDR3 extends over 14 amino acids.